This TCR beta chain was identified in a study of blood T cell repertoires in COVID-19. Authors' analysis steps: The authors estimated nucleated cell counts from reference gene primer amplification. This table comes from immunoSEQ multiplex PCR, and its TCRdb copy is limited to in-frame clones, with some not included. The V and J calls and the clone size are those of that table, but D and trimming were determined from the DNA. There are about 200,000 clones in the sample; less than 85% occur only once, and around 5.5% lies in the top ten. The V gene lost 4 bases and the J gene lost 11 bases, with 14 bases spanning the gap. Germline CDR1 LGHNA, CDR2 YSLEER. The CDR3 spans 13 residues. Cohorts were based on clinical histories the participants reported.

This TCR derives from an older woman with acute COVID-19. Sequenced material: PBMCs or T cells enriched from blood (not recorded which). The chain combines TRBV4-3 with TRBJ2-2, with D possibly being TRBD2 (7 bases). CDR3 region: CASSPIGGLELFF. The CDR3 nucleotides are TGCGCCAGCAGCCCAATCGGGGGGCTCGAGCTGTTTTTT.